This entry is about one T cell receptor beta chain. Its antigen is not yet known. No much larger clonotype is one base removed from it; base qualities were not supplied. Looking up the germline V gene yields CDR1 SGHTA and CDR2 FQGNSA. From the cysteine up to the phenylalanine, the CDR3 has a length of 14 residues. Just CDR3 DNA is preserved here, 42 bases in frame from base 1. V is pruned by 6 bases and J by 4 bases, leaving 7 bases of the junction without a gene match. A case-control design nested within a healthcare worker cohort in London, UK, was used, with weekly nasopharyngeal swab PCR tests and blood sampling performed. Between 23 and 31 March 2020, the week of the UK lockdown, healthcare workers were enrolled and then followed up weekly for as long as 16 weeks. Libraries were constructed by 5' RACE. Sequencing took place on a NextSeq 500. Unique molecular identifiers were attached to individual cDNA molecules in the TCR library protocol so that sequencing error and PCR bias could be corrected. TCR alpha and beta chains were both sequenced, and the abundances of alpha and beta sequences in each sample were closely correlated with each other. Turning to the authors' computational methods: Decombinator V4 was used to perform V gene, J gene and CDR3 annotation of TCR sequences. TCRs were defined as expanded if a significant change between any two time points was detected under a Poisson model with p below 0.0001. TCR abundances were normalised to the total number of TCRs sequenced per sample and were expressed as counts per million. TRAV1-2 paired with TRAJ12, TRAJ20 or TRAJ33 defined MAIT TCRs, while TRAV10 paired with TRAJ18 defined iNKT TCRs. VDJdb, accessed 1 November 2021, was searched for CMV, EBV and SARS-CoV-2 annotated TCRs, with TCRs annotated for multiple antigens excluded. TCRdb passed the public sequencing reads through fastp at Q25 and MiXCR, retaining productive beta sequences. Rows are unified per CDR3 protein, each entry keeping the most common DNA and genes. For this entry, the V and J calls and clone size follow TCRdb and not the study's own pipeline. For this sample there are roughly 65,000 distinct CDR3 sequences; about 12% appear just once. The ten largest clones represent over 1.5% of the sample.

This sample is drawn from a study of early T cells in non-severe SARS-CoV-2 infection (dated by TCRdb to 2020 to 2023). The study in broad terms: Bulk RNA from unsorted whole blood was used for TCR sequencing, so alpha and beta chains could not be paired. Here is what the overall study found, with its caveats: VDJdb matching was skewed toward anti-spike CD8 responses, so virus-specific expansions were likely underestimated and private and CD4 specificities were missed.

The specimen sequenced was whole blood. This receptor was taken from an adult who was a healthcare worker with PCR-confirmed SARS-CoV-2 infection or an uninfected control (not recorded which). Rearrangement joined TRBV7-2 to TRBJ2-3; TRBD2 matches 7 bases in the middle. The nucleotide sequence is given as TGTGCCAGCAGTCCGCGGGGGAGCCCAGATACGCAGTATTTT. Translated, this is CASSPRGSPDTQYF.